Below, one TCR beta chain is given with its context. The sample originates from a study of blood T cell repertoires in COVID-19. Method: immunoSEQ multiplex PCR; TCRdb's copy keeps in-frame clones and lacks some. The sample has fewer than 35,000 clones; around 85% are singletons. V lost 1 base to trimming and J lost 2 bases, with 21 bases between them. The CDR3 sequence is 18 residues long. Per germline, CDR1 SGHAT and CDR2 FQNNGV. The sequenced sample consisted of peripheral blood. This clonotype was obtained from a man of 80 years or more with active COVID-19. J is TRBJ2-7 and V is TRBV11-2; no clear D. CDR3 coding DNA: TGTGCCAGCAGCTTAGGCACGGTAGTTCCCAACCTTGCCTACGAGCAGTACTTC. Encoded protein: CASSLGTVVPNLAYEQYF. Complete variable domain (other parts from reference TRBV11-2 and TRBJ2-7): EAGVAQSPRYKIIEKRQSVAFWCNPISGHATLYWYQQILGQGPKLLIQFQNNGVVDDSQLPKDRFSAERLKGVDSTLKIQPAKLEDSAVYLCASSLGTVVPNLAYEQYFGPGTRLTVT.